These 25 T cell receptor beta chains originate from one sample sequenced in a study of T cells in Graves' hyperthyroidism and ophthalmopathy. What was amplified from RNA transcripts were TCR beta CDR3 regions. HTBI primers were employed in a first-round RT-PCR of the TCR CDR3. Each CDR3 protein gets one entry after TCRdb re-called the multiplex PCR reads with MiXCR. The sample records 400,000 to 500,000 distinct CDR3 sequences, roughly an eighth being singletons. Specimen: blood. The receptors originated from a woman aged 18 to 35 with Graves' hyperthyroidism.

This clonotype was seen at least ten times. This chain joins TRBV20-1 and TRBJ1-4, with a weak D call TRBD1 (5 bases). Deletions cut 6 bases from V and 6 bases from J, with 17 bases between. Looked up from germline, CDR1 is DFQATT and CDR2 is SNEGSKA (reference sequence). This CDR3 has 14 residues. CDR3 sequence: CSANRPGHYEKLFF. The CDR3 DNA sequence: TGCAGTGCCAACCGTCCCGGACACTATGAAAAACTGTTTTTT.

The rearrangement uses TRBV5-1 and TRBJ2-1; weak D call: TRBD2 (5 bases). V was cut by 2 bases and J by 2 bases, with 17 bases left in between. Germline V gene lookup returns CDR1 SGHRS and CDR2 YFSETQ. This CDR3 comprises 17 residues. The CDR3 region has the DNA TGCGCCAGCAGCTTTCCCATTGACGGGGTCACCTACAATGAGCAGTTCTTC. This gives the protein CASSFPIDGVTYNEQFF.

The rearrangement uses TRBV15 and TRBJ2-2, with D tentatively TRBD2 (6 bases). V was shortened by 2 bases and J by 6 bases, with 13 bases between the two germline ends. Looked up from germline, CDR1 is LNHNV and CDR2 is YYDKDF (reference sequence). The CDR3 consists of 15 residues. CDR3 residues: CATSRRSRDSGELFF. CDR3 DNA sequence: TGTGCCACCAGCAGACGGAGCAGGGACTCCGGGGAGCTGTTTTTT.

This sequence joins TRBV7-9 and TRBJ2-1; D is unclear. CDR3 length: 15 amino acids. Germline CDR1 is SEHNR and CDR2 is FQNEAQ (reference sequence). Between the trimmed V and J ends, which lost 1 base and 0 bases, there was a span of 7 bases. CDR3 coding DNA: TGTGCCAGCAGCTTAGAGGAGAGCTCCTACAATGAGCAGTTCTTC. Amino acid sequence: CASSLEESSYNEQFF.

This clonotype was observed a handful of times. The chain employs TRBV11-3 and TRBJ2-5; no definite D call. Germline V gene sequence: CDR1 SGHNT, CDR2 YENEEA. There are 13 residues in the CDR3. Between the trimmed V and J ends, which lost 5 bases and 3 bases, there was a span of 10 bases. Written as DNA, the CDR3 is TGTGCCAGCAGCCTCGACGGAGAAGAGACCCAGTACTTC. Its translation is CASSLDGEETQYF.

The chain uses TRBV10-3 and TRBJ2-7; 8 bases match TRBD2. Trimming took 3 bases from V and 1 from J; bases not matched to a gene: 5. Germline loops: CDR1 ENHRY, CDR2 SYGVKD. This CDR3 has 15 amino acids. The CDR3 protein is CAISDLAGSSYEQYF. The CDR3 coding sequence is TGTGCCATCAGTGATTTAGCGGGAAGTTCCTACGAGCAGTACTTC.

This clonotype was picked up many times. V is TRBV6-1 and J is TRBJ2-7, with D perhaps matching TRBD1 or TRBD2 (5 bases each). V dropped 6 bases and J dropped 0 bases, with 21 bases sitting between them. Germline V CDR1 and CDR2: MNHNS, SASEGT. This CDR3 comprises 17 residues. The DNA for the CDR3 is TGTGCCAGCAGCGCTCTTGGGGGTGTCCACAACTCCTACGAGCAGTACTTC. Amino acids: CASSALGGVHNSYEQYF.

There are many counts of this clonotype. The CDR3 here is CASSFVPDRSYEQYF. The CDR3 region has the DNA TGTGCCAGCAGTTTTGTTCCGGACAGATCCTACGAGCAGTACTTC. The rearrangement links TRBV28 to TRBJ2-7, with a weak D call TRBD1 (6 bases). Trimming cost V 3 bases and J 1 base, with 13 bases left between them. The length of the CDR3 is 15 residues. CDR1 and CDR2 from the germline V gene are MDHEN and SYDVKM.

As regards this clonotype: One end of the junction varies from germline; a read error may be responsible. The CDR3 sequence: CASSLGTNHLQSEQFF. CDR3 nucleotide sequence: TGTGCCAGCAGCTTGGGGACTAACCACCTACAGAGTGAGCAGTTCTTC. The chain links TRBV5-1 to TRBJ2-1; 7 positions agree with TRBD2. The CDR3 covers 16 residues. Germline CDR1 reads SGHRS; CDR2 reads YFSETQ. Full variable domain (remainder filled in from reference TRBV5-1 and TRBJ2-1): KAGVTQTPRYLIKTRGQQVTLSCSPISGHRSVSWYQQTPGQGLQFLFEYFSETQRNKGNFPGRFSGRQFSNSRSEMNVSTLELGDSALYLCASSLGTNHLQSEQFFGPGTRLTVL.

This clonotype was seen repeatedly, ten times or more. This chain connects TRBV18 to TRBJ2-1, with TRBD2 identical over 9 bases. Germline CDR1 is KGHSH and CDR2 is LQKENI. The CDR3 loop spans 15 amino acids. V lost 0 bases, J lost 9 bases, and 6 bases stayed unmatched. The CDR3 sequence is CASSPPAGGPGEQFF. Written as DNA, the CDR3 is TGTGCCAGCTCACCACCGGCGGGAGGGCCGGGTGAGCAGTTCTTC.

The CDR3 here is CASRNRGQGLYNEQFF. The CDR3 DNA reads TGTGCCAGCAGAAATCGGGGACAGGGACTATACAATGAGCAGTTCTTC. The genes are TRBV25-1 and TRBJ2-1; the match to TRBD1 covers 9 bases. Looked up from germline, CDR1 is MGHDK and CDR2 is SYGVNS. The CDR3 runs to 16 residues. The J segment lost 4 bases and the V segment lost 6 bases, leaving 10 bases of the junction unmatched.

The chain employs TRBV10-2 and TRBJ1-1; D is unresolved. V lost 1 base, J lost 1 base, and 4 bases lay in between. CDR1 and CDR2 (germline): WSHSY, SAAADI. The CDR3 has 13 residues. CDR3: CASSEYRNTEAFF. The CDR3 nucleotides are TGCGCCAGCAGTGAGTACCGGAACACTGAAGCTTTCTTT.

This clonotype was recorded at least ten times. This chain links TRBV7-8 with TRBJ1-5, with 8 nucleotides matching TRBD1. CDR1 and CDR2 (germline): SGHVS, FQNEAQ. Trimming cost V 1 base and J 5 bases; bases outside gene matches: 4. The CDR3 is made up of 15 amino acids. This CDR3 is CASSLGGQGYQPQHF. The CDR3 DNA follows: TGTGCCAGCAGCTTAGGTGGACAGGGCTATCAGCCCCAGCATTTT. The whole variable domain, remainder taken from reference TRBV7-8 and TRBJ1-5, is GAGVSQSPRYKVAKRGQDVALRCDPISGHVSLFWYQQALGQGPEFLTYFQNEAQLDKSGLPSDRFFAERPEGSVSTLKIQRTQQEDSAVYLCASSLGGQGYQPQHFGDGTRLSIL.

This clonotype has ten or more counts. The chain has TRBV29-1 and TRBJ2-1, with TRBD2 as a possible D gene (6 bases). V lost 8 bases and J lost 8, with 25 bases in between. CDR1 SQVTM and CDR2 ANQGSEA come from the germline V gene. The CDR3 sequence is 15 residues long. The CDR3 sequence: CSSTSPGPGEDEQFF. In DNA form, the CDR3 reads TGCAGCTCAACTTCTCCGGGACCTGGGGAGGATGAGCAGTTCTTC.

The chain joins TRBV3-1 to TRBJ1-1; D is unresolved. There are 16 residues in the CDR3. V lost 1 base and J 0 bases, leaving 12 bases between the germline ends. Per the germline V gene, CDR1 is LGHDT and CDR2 is YNNKEL (reference sequence). The CDR3 DNA follows: TGTGCCAGCAGCCAAGTCGCGTTAAAGGTGAACACTGAAGCTTTCTTT. Translated: CASSQVALKVNTEAFF.

There are a few counts of this clonotype. The chain couples TRBV28 to TRBJ1-4; possible D gene TRBD1, 5 bases. CDR3 size: 16 residues. V lost 1 base to trimming and J lost 4 bases, with 13 bases between them. Germline assignment: CDR1 MDHEN and CDR2 SYDVKM. The CDR3 DNA is TGTGCCAGCAGTTTATACGGCAGGGAGGGTAATGAAAAACTGTTTTTT. It encodes CASSLYGREGNEKLFF.

This clonotype was seen at least ten times. The chain combines TRBV28 with TRBJ2-7, with D unresolved. Germline values: CDR1 MDHEN, CDR2 SYDVKM. The CDR3 extends over 13 amino acids. V was clipped by 8 bases and J by 3 bases, with 14 bases between them. The chain's CDR3 is CASASPRRYEQYF. The CDR3 DNA reads as TGTGCCAGCGCCAGTCCTAGACGCTACGAGCAGTACTTC.

This clonotype was detected many times. The chain employs TRBV3-1 and TRBJ1-2; D may be TRBD1 (6 bases). The CDR3 runs to 16 residues. Germline CDR1 and CDR2: LGHDT and YNNKEL (reference sequence). V was trimmed by 4 bases and J by 0 bases, leaving 15 bases between them. The CDR3 coding sequence is TGTGCCAGCAGCCCCTTCCGGGGGGCCACTAACTATGGCTACACCTTC. Its protein is CASSPFRGATNYGYTF. Full variable domain (missing parts from reference TRBV3-1 and TRBJ1-2): DTAVSQTPKYLVTQMGNDKSIKCEQNLGHDTMYWYKQDSKKFLKIMFSYNNKELIINETVPNRFSPKSPDKAHLNLHINSLELGDSAVYFCASSPFRGATNYGYTFGSGTRLTVV.

There are many counts of this clonotype. The DNA of the CDR3 is TGTGCCAGCAGTGATGGGTCGGGGAAGACAGGGCCCGGGGCCAACGTCCTGACTTTC. Translation: CASSDGSGKTGPGANVLTF. V is TRBV2 and J is TRBJ2-6; TRBD1 agrees at 7 bases. The CDR3 loop spans 19 amino acids. Germline V gene data show CDR1 as SNHLY and CDR2 as FYNNEI. Trimming removed 3 bases from V and 4 bases from J; junction bases left unmatched: 15.

This clonotype occurred many times. The gene calls are TRBV30 and TRBJ1-5, with a tentative D call TRBD1 (5 bases). V was clipped by 1 base and J by 4 bases, with 8 bases between them. CDR3 length equals 13 residues. Germline CDR1 reads GTSNPN; CDR2 reads SVGIG (reference sequence). The CDR3 loop reads CAWSGGGNQPQHF. The CDR3 nucleotides are TGTGCCTGGAGTGGGGGGGGTAATCAGCCCCAGCATTTT. The complete variable domain, with remaining parts taken from reference TRBV30 and TRBJ1-5, reads SQTIHQWPATLVQPVGSPLSLECTVEGTSNPNLYWYRQAAGRGLQLLFYSVGIGQISSEVPQNLSASRPQDRQFILSSKKLLLSDSGFYLCAWSGGGNQPQHFGDGTRLSIL.

This clonotype was recorded many times. This chain links TRBV29-1 with TRBJ1-2; TRBD1 is a possible D gene (6 bases). CDR1 SQVTM and CDR2 ANQGSEA come from the germline V gene. The CDR3 is made up of 11 amino acids. V lost 7 bases to trimming and J lost 8 bases, with 14 bases between them. As DNA, the CDR3 is TGCAGCGCCATGGGGGCGGGGGGCTACACCTTC. Its translation is CSAMGAGGYTF. Variable domain in full (rest from reference TRBV29-1 and TRBJ1-2): SAVISQKPSRDICQRGTSLTIQCQVDSQVTMMFWYRQQPGQSLTLIATANQGSEATYESGFVIDKFPISRPNLTFSTLTVSNMSPEDSSIYLCSAMGAGGYTFGSGTRLTVV.

This clonotype occurred many times. The rearrangement joins TRBV20-1 to TRBJ1-4, with 8 positions matching TRBD1. The V and J ends lost 5 bases and 8 bases, in that order; junction bases with no gene match: 13. The germline V gene has CDR1 DFQATT and CDR2 SNEGSKA (reference sequence). The CDR3 length is 15 residues. CDR3 residues: CSASMPTGALEKLFF. The CDR3 region has the DNA TGCAGTGCTTCCATGCCGACAGGGGCTCTCGAAAAACTGTTTTTT.

V gene TRBV6-1 combines with J gene TRBJ1-4, with D unclear. Germline V CDR1 and CDR2: MNHNS, SASEGT. V was cut by 8 bases and J by 5 bases, with 12 bases left in between. CDR3 length equals 13 residues. The DNA for the CDR3 is TGTGCCAGCGCCCACACACAGAATGAAAAACTGTTTTTT. This gives the protein CASAHTQNEKLFF.

The chain couples TRBV4-1 to TRBJ1-5; a possible D gene is TRBD1 (5 bases). V was shortened by 4 bases and J by 0 bases, with 22 bases between the two germline ends. The CDR3 extends over 19 amino acids. Germline CDR1 MGHRA, CDR2 YSYEKL. CDR3 region: CASSPRSFAQDNSNQPQHF. DNA of the CDR3: TGCGCCAGCAGCCCCAGGAGCTTCGCCCAGGACAATAGCAATCAGCCCCAGCATTTT.

This clonotype was counted at least ten times. The rearrangement joins TRBV5-6 to TRBJ1-6; D gene unclear. Germline-derived CDR1 and CDR2 are SGHDT and YYEEEE. V was pared by 2 bases and J by 7 bases, with 16 bases between. This CDR3 has 16 amino acids. Here the CDR3 reads CASSLSPRAENSPLHF. CDR3 in DNA: TGTGCCAGCAGCTTAAGCCCCCGAGCCGAGAATTCACCCCTCCACTTT.